This T cell receptor (beta chain) was sequenced during a study of chemoradiotherapy in HPV16-positive cancers. Across the study: A couple of HPV16-positive patients' cells yielded candidate HPV-specific clones and common motifs.

This clone was recorded a few times. Its specificity is unknown. Study results and caveats: Better recurrence-free survival went with HPV-responsive T-cell expansion in HPV16-positive patients. Non-HPV-specific T cells did not expand in tumors during treatment, whereas candidate HPV-specific clones and E7-related motifs did.

Germline V gene sequence: CDR1 MNHEY, CDR2 SVGAGI. Trimming cost V 5 bases and J 2 bases, with 10 bases left between them. CDR3 length equals 14 residues. The data were produced by immunoSEQ multiplex PCR, yet TCRdb's version contains in-frame clones alone and is incomplete. The sample shows some 28,000 clones, about four fifths of them seen only once. V is TRBV6-5 and J is TRBJ1-5, with D perhaps TRBD1 (5 bases). Sample: blood, taken from a patient who underwent chemoradiotherapy. The TCR sequence derives from a human donor with HPV-associated anogenital cancer. CDR3 amino acids: CASSQVGGNQPQHF. The CDR3 nucleotides are TGTGCCAGCAGTCAGGTGGGGGGCAATCAGCCCCAGCATTTT.